The TCR beta chain described here comes from a study of blood T cell repertoires in COVID-19. Study summary: Acute-phase and convalescent COVID-19 samples originated in the United States, Italy and Spain. T cells, B-cell-depleted T cells, or PBMCs supplied cDNA or gDNA.

There are a few counts of this clone. V shed 6 bases, J shed 4 bases, and the junction held 9 bases outside the gene matches. Per germline, CDR1 MNHEY and CDR2 SMNVEV (reference sequence). The CDR3 sequence is 15 residues long. Source study methods: Reference gene primers were amplified, and this amplification served to estimate nucleated cell counts. Produced via immunoSEQ multiplex PCR; TCRdb's table is partial and in-frame only. The D gene and trimming were derived from the DNA, and the V and J assignments and clone size from that table. The sample yields 35,000 to 45,000 clones, roughly 85% seen once.

The receptor's source is a woman aged 70-85 years in a cohort sampled during active COVID-19. The sample consisted of peripheral blood. The V gene is TRBV27, the J gene TRBJ1-5, with 7 bases matching TRBD1. CDR3 in DNA: TGTGCCAGCAGCCCCGGGACAGAGTTTAATCAGCCCCAGCATTTT. It codes for CASSPGTEFNQPQHF.